The TCR beta chain described here comes from a study of T-cell reconstitution after alpha-beta-depleted transplantation in children. CDR1 and CDR2 from the germline V gene are GTSNPN and SVGIG (reference sequence). Trimming cost V 0 bases and J 10 bases, with 16 bases left between them. The CDR3 contains 14 residues. The library targeted TCRbeta and was prepared with unique molecular identifiers. TCRdb itself ran the PCR reads through MiXCR, one entry per CDR3 protein. This sample has over 550,000 distinct CDR3 sequences, with under 12% found just once. The chain carries TRBV30 and TRBJ2-1, with D perhaps TRBD2 (6 bases). This sequence originates from a human donor who donated a stem cell graft to a child with acute myeloid leukemia. This sample comprised PBMCs from the stem cell graft donor, obtained from the stem cell graft. The DNA of the CDR3 is TGTGCCTGGAGTGTAGGCGGGATAAGGCGCGAGCAGTTCTTC. Translation: CAWSVGGIRREQFF.